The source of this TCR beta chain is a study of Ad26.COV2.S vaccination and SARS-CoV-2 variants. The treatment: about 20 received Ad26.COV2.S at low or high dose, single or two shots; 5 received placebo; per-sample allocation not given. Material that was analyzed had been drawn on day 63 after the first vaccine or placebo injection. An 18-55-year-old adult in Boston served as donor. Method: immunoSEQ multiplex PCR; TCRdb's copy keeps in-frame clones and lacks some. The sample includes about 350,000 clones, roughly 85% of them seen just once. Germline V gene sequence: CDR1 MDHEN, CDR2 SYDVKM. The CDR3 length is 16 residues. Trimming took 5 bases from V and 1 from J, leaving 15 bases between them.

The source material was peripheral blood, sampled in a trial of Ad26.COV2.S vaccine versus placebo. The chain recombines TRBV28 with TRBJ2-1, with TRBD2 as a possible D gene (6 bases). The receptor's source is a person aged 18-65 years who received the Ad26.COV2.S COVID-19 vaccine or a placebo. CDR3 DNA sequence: TGTGCCAGCAGTCTTTTTCGGGGGAGTTCCTACAATGAGCAGTTCTTC. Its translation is CASSLFRGSSYNEQFF.